The T cell receptor (beta chain) under discussion was sequenced for a study of CD8 T cells in ankylosing spondylitis. TCRdb itself ran the 5' RACE reads through MiXCR, one entry per CDR3 protein. The data contain about 500,000 distinct CDR3 sequences, approximately 5.3% of them seen just once; the ten biggest clones take up approximately 3.5%. This clonotype was counted ten times or more. The antigen is unknown. In germline, CDR1 is DFQATT, CDR2 SNEGSKA (reference sequence). V was trimmed by 2 bases and J by 5 bases, leaving 9 bases between them. This CDR3 contains 12 residues. General observations from the study: A TCR beta motif of fewer than ten highly homologous variants appeared characteristic of ankylosing spondylitis blood.

The chain carries TRBV20-1 and TRBJ1-2, with unresolved D. Sequencing input: blood, either unsorted or a sorted T cell fraction (not recorded which). The receptor was isolated from a male donor with ankylosing spondylitis. CDR3: CSARNREYGYTF. The CDR3 DNA follows: TGCAGTGCTAGAAACCGGGAATATGGCTACACCTTC.